These T cell receptor beta chains were read from a single sample in a study of OX40 agonist ivuxolimab in advanced cancers. Here immunoSEQ multiplex PCR was the method, and the copy in TCRdb shows in-frame clones only, minus some. The repertoire holds roughly 35,000 clones, with around 79% as singletons. Here the sequenced sample was CD4+ or CD8+ T cells sorted from blood, taken in a trial of the OX40 agonist ivuxolimab. These receptors came from an adult with an advanced solid tumor such as melanoma, head and neck, liver or kidney cancer. Both conserved end residues are part of each CDR3. Each record gives: D gene, V gene, clone size, J gene, CDR3 protein, CDR3 DNA. The D gene is left open where the match is weak. Clone size is shown for a subset of rows, as once, few, many or a class of expanded clone.

d_gene: NA; v_gene: TRBV10-3; abundance: NA; j_gene: TRBJ1-3; CDR3aa: CAIRPEAGNTIYF; CDR3nt: TGTGCCATTCGACCGGAGGCTGGAAACACCATATATTTT
d_gene: NA; v_gene: TRBV6-1; abundance: NA; j_gene: TRBJ2-7; CDR3aa: CASRRRTPPYEQYF; CDR3nt: TGTGCCAGCAGGCGGAGGACACCCCCCTACGAGCAGTACTTC
d_gene: NA; v_gene: TRBV7-6; abundance: NA; j_gene: TRBJ1-4; CDR3aa: CASSLDGTTNEKLFF; CDR3nt: TGTGCCAGCAGCTTAGATGGGACAACTAATGAAAAACTGTTTTTT
d_gene: NA; v_gene: TRBV27; abundance: NA; j_gene: TRBJ1-1; CDR3aa: CASSLYGEPTEAFF; CDR3nt: TGTGCCAGCAGTTTATATGGGGAACCCACTGAAGCTTTCTTT
d_gene: NA; v_gene: TRBV4-1; abundance: NA; j_gene: TRBJ2-1; CDR3aa: CASSLGRWGLNEQFF; CDR3nt: TGCGCCAGCAGCCTTGGGAGGTGGGGCCTCAATGAGCAGTTCTTC
d_gene: TRBD1; v_gene: TRBV27; abundance: NA; j_gene: TRBJ2-7; CDR3aa: CASSPSAGDRDYEQYF; CDR3nt: TGTGCCAGCAGTCCCTCTGCGGGGGACAGGGACTACGAGCAGTACTTC
d_gene: TRBD1; v_gene: TRBV4-1; abundance: NA; j_gene: TRBJ1-4; CDR3aa: CASRRQGGEKLFF; CDR3nt: TGCGCCAGCAGACGACAGGGAGGTGAAAAACTGTTTTTT
d_gene: NA; v_gene: TRBV30; abundance: NA; j_gene: TRBJ2-7; CDR3aa: CAWNPAGTPTYEQYF; CDR3nt: TGTGCCTGGAACCCTGCCGGGACACCGACCTACGAGCAGTACTTC
d_gene: NA; v_gene: TRBV28; abundance: NA; j_gene: TRBJ1-2; CDR3aa: CASSLSGGNYGYTF; CDR3nt: TGTGCCAGCAGTTTAAGTGGGGGTAACTATGGCTACACCTTC
d_gene: NA; v_gene: TRBV29-1; abundance: medium-sized; j_gene: TRBJ1-1; CDR3aa: CSVGKGRIDTEAFF; CDR3nt: TGCAGCGTTGGTAAGGGGCGGATTGACACTGAAGCTTTCTTT
d_gene: TRBD2; v_gene: TRBV30; abundance: once; j_gene: TRBJ2-3; CDR3aa: CAWTSGGADTQYF; CDR3nt: TGTGCCTGGACTAGCGGGGGGGCTGATACGCAGTATTTT
d_gene: NA; v_gene: TRBV6-5; abundance: NA; j_gene: TRBJ2-1; CDR3aa: CASSSQTGSSYNEQFF; CDR3nt: TGTGCCAGCAGTTCCCAGACAGGAAGCTCCTACAATGAGCAGTTCTTC
d_gene: TRBD1; v_gene: TRBV4-1; abundance: NA; j_gene: TRBJ2-7; CDR3aa: CASGTGGGYEQYF; CDR3nt: TGCGCCAGCGGGACAGGGGGCGGGTACGAGCAGTACTTC
d_gene: NA; v_gene: TRBV9; abundance: NA; j_gene: TRBJ1-3; CDR3aa: CASSGTGKSGNTIYF; CDR3nt: TGTGCCAGCAGCGGTACAGGGAAATCTGGAAACACCATATATTTT
d_gene: NA; v_gene: TRBV5-1; abundance: NA; j_gene: TRBJ2-2; CDR3aa: CASTRFMVNTGELFF; CDR3nt: TGCGCCAGCACCCGATTTATGGTGAACACCGGGGAGCTGTTTTTT
d_gene: NA; v_gene: TRBV23-1; abundance: NA; j_gene: TRBJ1-3; CDR3aa: CASSQAISFHPSGNTIYF; CDR3nt: TGCGCCAGCAGTCAAGCGATAAGCTTTCATCCATCTGGAAACACCATATATTTT
d_gene: NA; v_gene: TRBV5-1; abundance: few; j_gene: TRBJ1-4; CDR3aa: CASRIKGLGLNEKLFF; CDR3nt: TGCGCCAGCAGAATTAAGGGCCTCGGACTAAATGAAAAACTGTTTTTT
d_gene: NA; v_gene: TRBV9; abundance: NA; j_gene: TRBJ2-3; CDR3aa: CASSVLPGGPTDTQYF; CDR3nt: TGTGCCAGCAGCGTTCTTCCCGGGGGGCCCACAGATACGCAGTATTTT
d_gene: NA; v_gene: TRBV27; abundance: NA; j_gene: TRBJ2-7; CDR3aa: CASSLAGPWHEQYF; CDR3nt: TGTGCCAGCAGTTTGGCAGGGCCGTGGCACGAGCAGTACTTC
d_gene: NA; v_gene: TRBV19; abundance: once; j_gene: TRBJ2-5; CDR3aa: CASSIEGRRETQYF; CDR3nt: TGTGCCAGTAGTATAGAAGGACGGCGGGAGACCCAGTACTTC
d_gene: NA; v_gene: TRBV30; abundance: NA; j_gene: TRBJ2-7; CDR3aa: CAWSKGTAEQYF; CDR3nt: TGTGCCTGGTCCAAGGGAACGGCCGAGCAGTACTTC
d_gene: NA; v_gene: TRBV11-2; abundance: once; j_gene: TRBJ2-5; CDR3aa: CASSWTPPQGRETQYF; CDR3nt: TGTGCCAGCAGCTGGACGCCACCACAGGGTCGGGAGACCCAGTACTTC
d_gene: NA; v_gene: TRBV4-1; abundance: NA; j_gene: TRBJ1-5; CDR3aa: CASSQRDTNQPQHF; CDR3nt: TGCGCCAGCAGCCAACGCGACACTAATCAGCCCCAGCATTTT
d_gene: TRBD1; v_gene: TRBV5-4; abundance: NA; j_gene: TRBJ1-6; CDR3aa: CASSSDRGRNNSPLHF; CDR3nt: TGTGCCAGCAGCTCGGACAGGGGGAGGAATAATTCACCCCTCCACTTT
d_gene: NA; v_gene: TRBV30; abundance: NA; j_gene: TRBJ1-4; CDR3aa: CAWSPGYATNEKLFF; CDR3nt: TGTGCCTGGAGCCCCGGATACGCAACTAATGAAAAACTGTTTTTT
d_gene: NA; v_gene: TRBV6-1; abundance: NA; j_gene: TRBJ1-2; CDR3aa: CASSEDSNYGYTF; CDR3nt: TGTGCCAGCAGTGAAGACAGTAACTATGGCTACACCTTC
d_gene: NA; v_gene: TRBV29-1; abundance: NA; j_gene: TRBJ2-7; CDR3aa: CSAEGWGAIFREQYF; CDR3nt: TGCAGCGCCGAAGGGTGGGGGGCCATTTTTCGCGAGCAGTACTTC
d_gene: NA; v_gene: TRBV7-2; abundance: NA; j_gene: TRBJ2-3; CDR3aa: CASSLNGYTDTQYF; CDR3nt: TGTGCCAGCAGCTTAAACGGTTACACAGATACGCAGTATTTT
d_gene: NA; v_gene: TRBV5-4; abundance: few; j_gene: TRBJ1-1; CDR3aa: CASSPTVGTEAFF; CDR3nt: TGTGCCAGCAGCCCGACCGTGGGCACTGAAGCTTTCTTT
d_gene: NA; v_gene: TRBV9; abundance: NA; j_gene: TRBJ2-3; CDR3aa: CASSSPVTDTQYF; CDR3nt: TGTGCCAGCAGCTCTCCGGTCACAGATACGCAGTATTTT
d_gene: TRBD1; v_gene: TRBV15; abundance: few; j_gene: TRBJ1-1; CDR3aa: CATSGEDRGFGTEAFF; CDR3nt: TGTGCCACCAGCGGTGAGGACAGGGGTTTCGGCACTGAAGCTTTCTTT
d_gene: TRBD1; v_gene: TRBV28; abundance: NA; j_gene: TRBJ2-1; CDR3aa: CASSLPGTGVYNEQFF; CDR3nt: TGTGCCAGCAGTTTACCCGGGACAGGGGTTTACAATGAGCAGTTCTTC